Sequencing of this TCR beta chain was carried out in a study of shared clonotypes between healthy human individuals (dated by TCRdb to 2020 to 2022). Study-level background: Three men and two women, aged 18 to 49 years, made up the cohort. The study deeply sequenced blood TCR repertoires of about 5 healthy adults to estimate repertoire size and the extent of clonotype sharing between individuals. To increase sequencing depth and limit assay-specific biases, different laboratories used diverse techniques to prepare libraries and sequence TCR repertoires. Leukapheresis yielded between about 0.94 and 9.5 billion PBMCs per donor. For each donor, CD4 naive and CD4 memory were each run on three plates, CD8 naive on two plates, and CD8 memory on one plate.

Using the deep immunoSEQ assay, multiplex PCR amplified TCR CDR3 regions from genomic DNA. Genomic DNA extracted from each cell subset was distributed evenly over all wells of several immunoSEQ 96-well plates, and each plate served as one replicate. For sorted subsets, each replicate PCR was loaded with 150 to 250 ng genomic DNA, equivalent to 25,000 to 35,000 T cell genomes. Purified libraries were quantified with a Qubit 3.0 fluorometer, sized on a Bioanalyzer 2100, and re-quantified with the KAPA Library Quantification kit. Every immunoSEQ 96-well plate was sequenced on a dedicated single-read 150-cycle Illumina NextSeq 550 flow cell. Turning to the authors' computational methods: The immunoSEQ output contained only junctional sequences without quality scores, so filtering could not match that applied to full-length reads. Sequences were annotated with PyIR, a Python wrapper for IgBLAST v1.9, and V/J genes and CDR3 were assigned using IMGT germline references. Reads were filtered out if the reads had weak V/J assignments (E-value above 1e-6), no CDR3, stop codons, out-of-frame junctions, or ambiguous translated residues. V3J clonotypes were defined as sequences sharing an identical inferred V gene, J gene, and CDR3 amino acid sequence. Percentage overlap between repertoires was computed as shared unique clonotypes divided by the size of the smaller repertoire. Richness of each repertoire was evaluated using RTK rarefaction, the Chao1 estimator, and Recon v2.1 estimates of unobserved clonotypes. Generation probabilities for all TCRbeta clonotypes obtained by the gDNA method from a handful of donors were computed using OLGA. TCRdb limited this immuneACCESS table to in-frame rearrangements with V and J called. A share of clones is missing; checked studies link under half to unresolved V genes, and the rest is unexplained. The DNA was the basis for D and trimming; V, J and clone size are from that table. Recorded for this sample are hundreds of thousands of clones; approximately 96% of them occurred a single time. The top ten hold about 0.12% of the sample.

CD8 naive samples were CD45RO-negative cells positively selected for CCR7, giving a CD45RA+CCR7+ population that excluded TemRA cells. Donors were healthy HIV-negative adults with no recently reported acute infections or vaccinations. Every donor was a Caucasian adult living in Nashville, Tennessee, USA. Blood was obtained by leukapheresis, after which PBMCs were separated by Ficoll-Histopaque density gradient centrifugation and cryopreserved in liquid nitrogen vapor phase. Purity and quantity of every magnetically sorted T cell population were checked by analytical flow cytometry. From each sorted fraction, genomic DNA was isolated and quantified by UV absorbance on a Nanodrop 2000c. Deletion took 1 base off V and 0 bases off J, with a span of 13 bases between the germline ends. From a lookup of the germline V gene (reference sequence), CDR1 and CDR2 are SEHNR and FQNEAQ. There are 17 amino acids in the CDR3, from cysteine to phenylalanine inclusive. Kept here is only the CDR3 DNA, which spans 51 bases and is read in frame from base 1.

About this clone itself: Its antigen remains undetermined. No quality values exist for individual bases; no much larger clone is one base distant.

Findings and caveats that apply to the study as a whole: The genetic and exposure-history diversity represented was limited by the small number of donors. Pairwise subsampling indicated that sequencing depth was expected to affect the degree of clonotype sharing among donors. Across a few donors, roughly 5% of naive CD4, 3% to 3.5% of naive CD8, 2.3% of memory CD4, and over 0.35% of memory CD8 clonotypes were shared. Sampling was restricted to blood, and TCR repertoires in tissues likely differ from the TCR repertoires found in blood. Rarefaction of sorted-subset datasets indicated incomplete sequencing despite the large sequencing depth. Clonotypes shared by all four sorted-subset donors showed higher generation probabilities than non-shared clonotypes. Naive subsets generally had larger estimated clonotype richness than memory subsets.

The receptor chain draws on TRBV7-9 and TRBJ2-1; the D segment cannot be called with confidence. The material sequenced was naive CD8+ T cells sorted from blood. In the paper's terms, the cell subset or site label means: CD45RA+CCR7+. The receptor comes from a woman aged 25 to 39 in good health. This receptor has the CDR3 CASSLGILGSSYNEQFF. The DNA is TGTGCCAGCAGCTTAGGGATCCTGGGAAGCTCCTACAATGAGCAGTTCTTC.